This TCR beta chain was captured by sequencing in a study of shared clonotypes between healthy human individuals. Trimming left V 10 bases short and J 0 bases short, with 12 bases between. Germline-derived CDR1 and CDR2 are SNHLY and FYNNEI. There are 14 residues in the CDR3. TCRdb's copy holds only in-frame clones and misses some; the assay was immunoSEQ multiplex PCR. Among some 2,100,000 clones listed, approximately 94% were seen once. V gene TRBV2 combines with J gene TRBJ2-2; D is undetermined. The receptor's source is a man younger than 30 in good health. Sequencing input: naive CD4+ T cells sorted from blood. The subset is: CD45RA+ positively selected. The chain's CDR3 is CATQDDANTGELFF. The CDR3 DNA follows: TGTGCCACCCAGGATGACGCGAACACCGGGGAGCTGTTTTTT.